This T cell receptor (beta chain) was recovered during a study of shared clonotypes between healthy human individuals. Study-wide points: Expectations were that clonotype sharing among donors would be affected by sequencing depth.

Generated by immunoSEQ multiplex PCR, the TCRdb table keeps only in-frame clones and is missing some. The sample yields roughly 1,600,000 clones, about 98.5% seen once. The germline V and J ends were trimmed by 0 bases and 10 bases, with 12 bases remaining between them. The CDR3 is 13 amino acids. Germline V lookup: CDR1 LGHNA, CDR2 YSLEER. With regard to this clone: The antigen is unknown.

This chain uses TRBV4-3 with TRBJ1-1, with unresolved D. The sequence came from a man aged 25-45 years in good health. The sample consisted of naive CD4+ T cells sorted from blood. The subset was: CD45RA+ positively selected. The CDR3: CASSQDRESRAFF. In nucleotides, the CDR3 is TGCGCCAGCAGCCAAGATCGGGAAAGTAGAGCTTTCTTT.